Listed below are T cell receptor beta chains from one sample, sequenced in a study of cytomegalovirus exposure and HLA in healthy donors. The protocol was immunoSEQ multiplex PCR, while the TCRdb copy is restricted to in-frame clones and leaves out a portion. The top ten clones hold 10% of a sample with approximately 170,000 clones, 84% of them seen once. Sequencing input: PBMCs. The receptors were gathered from a man aged 30 to 39 in good health and CMV-seropositive. Both conserved end residues are part of each CDR3. D genes are given only for firm matches. Only part of the rows carry a size: once, few, many, or a class if the clone is expanded.

abundance	d_gene	v_gene	j_gene	len	CDR3nt	CDR3aa
-	-	TRBV9	TRBJ2-1	12	TGTGCCAGCAGCGCTAGCGACAATGAGCAGTTCTTC	CASSASDNEQFF
-	TRBD1	TRBV6-4	TRBJ2-3	15	TGTGCCAGCAGTGACAAGGGACAGGGGACGGATACGCAGTATTTT	CASSDKGQGTDTQYF
-	-	TRBV5-1	TRBJ2-7	13	TGCGCCAGCAGCCCCAGATATACCTACGAGCAGTACTTC	CASSPRYTYEQYF
-	-	TRBV4-3	TRBJ2-1	17	TGCGCCAGCAGCCAAGATGGTGTGGTAGCGGCCTACAATGAGCAGTTCTTC	CASSQDGVVAAYNEQFF
-	-	TRBV5-1	TRBJ1-2	13	TGCGCCAGCAGTTTTGGGGCAAACGATGGCTACACCTTC	CASSFGANDGYTF
once	-	TRBV7-9	TRBJ1-2	14	TGTGCCAGCAGCCTAGGAACAGGCGAGTATGGCTACACCTTC	CASSLGTGEYGYTF
few	TRBD2	TRBV19	TRBJ2-2	15	TGTGCCAGTAGCCGGACTAGCGCAAGCACCGGGGAGCTGTTTTTT	CASSRTSASTGELFF
-	-	TRBV19	TRBJ1-2	11	TGTGCCATCACGACCGGGGGAGGCTACACCTTC	CAITTGGGYTF
-	-	TRBV5-1	TRBJ2-7	14	TGCGCCAGCAGCTTGGGGGTTAGCATCCACGAGCAGTACTTC	CASSLGVSIHEQYF
-	-	TRBV7-6	TRBJ2-5	15	TGTGCCAGCAGCTTCTCAGGGGGGCGCGAGGAGACCCAGTACTTC	CASSFSGGREETQYF
-	-	TRBV6-1	TRBJ2-7	14	TGTGCCAGCGGCGAGGACAGGCGGGGTTACGAGCAGTACTTC	CASGEDRRGYEQYF
many	-	TRBV6-5	TRBJ1-4	14	TGTGCCAGCAGTCGACAGTCCACTAATGAAAAACTGTTTTTT	CASSRQSTNEKLFF
-	TRBD2	TRBV25-1	TRBJ2-3	17	TGTGCCAGCAGTGCCACCCATAGCGGGAGAGCGTCAGATACGCAGTATTTT	CASSATHSGRASDTQYF
-	-	TRBV19	TRBJ2-3	17	TGTGCCAGTAGTATAGATCAATGGCGGCAAGCCACAGATACGCAGTATTTT	CASSIDQWRQATDTQYF
-	TRBD1	TRBV5-6	TRBJ1-2	14	TGTGCCAGCAGCTTAGGAGACAGGGTCTATGGCTACACCTTC	CASSLGDRVYGYTF
-	TRBD1	TRBV19	TRBJ2-3	16	TGTGCCAGTAGTATGGGGTGGGACAGATACACAGATACGCAGTATTTT	CASSMGWDRYTDTQYF
-	-	TRBV20-1	TRBJ1-5	10	TGCAGTGTCCGGGGACAGCCCCAGCATTTT	CSVRGQPQHF
-	-	TRBV6-1	TRBJ1-4	14	TGTGCCAGCATACCGGGACTGAACAATGAAAAACTGTTTTTT	CASIPGLNNEKLFF
-	-	TRBV15	TRBJ1-6	11	TGTGCCCCCCCCGTCCATTCACCCCTCCACTTT	CAPPVHSPLHF
once	TRBD2	TRBV6-5	TRBJ2-1	15	TGTGCCAGCAGTTACCTCACAGCGGGGGGGAAAGAGCAGTTCTTC	CASSYLTAGGKEQFF
-	-	TRBV5-4	TRBJ1-2	15	TGTGCCAGCAGCCCGGGGGGAGGGGACAACTATGGCTACACCTTC	CASSPGGGDNYGYTF
-	-	TRBV5-1	TRBJ2-3	16	TGCGCCAGCAGCTTGGAGTCCCGGGAGTGGGTAGATACGCAGTATTTT	CASSLESREWVDTQYF
-	-	TRBV2	TRBJ1-4	18	TGTGCCAGCAGTGAACGGGACACGTCTTATGCAACTAATGAAAAACTGTTTTTT	CASSERDTSYATNEKLFF
-	-	TRBV7-9	TRBJ2-3	14	TGTGCCAGCAGCTTAGCGGCCACCTCAGATACGCAGTATTTT	CASSLAATSDTQYF
-	TRBD1	TRBV10-3	TRBJ1-1	13	TGTGCCATCAGCGGGACAGAGAACACTGAAGCTTTCTTT	CAISGTENTEAFF
once	TRBD1	TRBV19	TRBJ1-4	14	TGTGCCAGTAGTATTCAGGGGGCGAGTGAAAAACTGTTTTTT	CASSIQGASEKLFF
few	-	TRBV20-1	TRBJ1-4	11	TGCAGTGCTAAAGACGGTGAAAAACTGTTTTTT	CSAKDGEKLFF
-	-	TRBV15	TRBJ2-7	15	TGTGCCACCAGCAGAGGAACTCGTAGCTCCTACGAGCAGTACTTC	CATSRGTRSSYEQYF
-	TRBD1	TRBV5-4	TRBJ1-6	15	TGTGCCAGCGGGAACAGGGGGCGGCGGAATTCACCCCTCCACTTT	CASGNRGRRNSPLHF
-	TRBD2	TRBV30	TRBJ2-7	13	TGTGCCTGGAGCTTAGCGGGAGGTGACGAGCAGTACTTC	CAWSLAGGDEQYF
-	TRBD2	TRBV7-9	TRBJ2-1	15	TGTGCCAGCAGCTTCCGCTCGGGGACTAGCCCGGAGCAGTTCTTC	CASSFRSGTSPEQFF
-	TRBD1	TRBV6-5	TRBJ1-5	15	TGTGCCAGCAGCCGGGGGACAGCGAGCAATCAGCCCCAGCATTTT	CASSRGTASNQPQHF
-	TRBD1	TRBV5-8	TRBJ2-5	15	TGTGCCAGCAGCTCCCCGGACAGGGTCCAAGAGACCCAGTACTTC	CASSSPDRVQETQYF
-	-	TRBV19	TRBJ1-2	15	TGTGCCAGTAGCGAAGGGACACTTTCTAACTATGGCTACACCTTC	CASSEGTLSNYGYTF
-	-	TRBV6-1	TRBJ2-3	13	TGTGCCACCTCCGACGGACTCACAGATACGCAGTATTTT	CATSDGLTDTQYF
-	-	TRBV27	TRBJ2-1	15	TGTGCCAGCAGTCCCGTCCGGGAGAAGTCCCATGAGCAGTTCTTC	CASSPVREKSHEQFF
-	-	TRBV19	TRBJ1-4	13	TGTGCCAGTAGGACTGGAGCGGGGGAAAAACTGTTTTTT	CASRTGAGEKLFF
-	TRBD1	TRBV5-4	TRBJ1-2	13	TGTGCCAGCAGCTATACCACAGGGGATGGCTACACCTTC	CASSYTTGDGYTF
-	-	TRBV13	TRBJ1-6	14	TGTGCCAGCAGCTTAGGCGGGGGAAATTCACCCCTCCACTTT	CASSLGGGNSPLHF
-	-	TRBV18	TRBJ2-5	16	TGTGCCAGCTCACCTCGAATCGGACAGTCCCAAGAGACCCAGTACTTC	CASSPRIGQSQETQYF
-	-	TRBV9	TRBJ2-7	15	TGTGCCAGCAGCGTAGGAGATTTAACTAACTACGAGCAGTACTTC	CASSVGDLTNYEQYF
-	-	TRBV7-6	TRBJ1-6	16	TGTGCCAGCAGCTTAGGTGAGGGTGGCCATAATTCACCCCTCCACTTT	CASSLGEGGHNSPLHF
-	TRBD1	TRBV7-9	TRBJ1-5	19	TGTGCCAGCAGCCTCCCTCCTCGGACAGGGGGAACCTTAACCCAGCCCCAGCATTTT	CASSLPPRTGGTLTQPQHF
-	-	TRBV4-1	TRBJ2-1	17	TGCGCCAGCAGCCAAGTACTCAGGGTTGGCTCCTACAATGAGCAGTTCTTC	CASSQVLRVGSYNEQFF
few	TRBD1	TRBV7-9	TRBJ2-5	14	TGTGCCAGCAGCCTAGGACAGGGTGTGGAGACCCAGTACTTC	CASSLGQGVETQYF
-	-	TRBV7-8	TRBJ2-3	14	TGTGCCAGCAGCTTAGGGTTGGAGACAGATACGCAGTATTTT	CASSLGLETDTQYF
-	-	TRBV30	TRBJ1-4	13	TGTGCCTGGAGTTGGCAGGCTAATGAAAAACTGTTTTTT	CAWSWQANEKLFF
-	TRBD1	TRBV19	TRBJ1-5	17	TGTGCCAGTAGTATTAGGGCCCGGGACAGGGTTTCCCGGCCCCAGCATTTT	CASSIRARDRVSRPQHF
-	-	TRBV5-5	TRBJ1-1	14	TGTGCCAGCAGCTTGGCCAAATGGAACACTGAAGCTTTCTTT	CASSLAKWNTEAFF
-	-	TRBV5-1	TRBJ1-5	17	TGCGCCAGCAGCTTGAGTCCTGGGGGCGCGGGCAATCAGCCCCAGCATTTT	CASSLSPGGAGNQPQHF
-	-	TRBV15	TRBJ1-3	17	TGTGCCACCAGCAGAGATGGGCAGTCGGTCACCGGAAACACCATATATTTT	CATSRDGQSVTGNTIYF
once	-	TRBV4-1	TRBJ1-6	15	TGCGCCAGCAGCCACGAAGAGAGCTATAATTCACCCCTCCACTTT	CASSHEESYNSPLHF
-	-	TRBV29-1	TRBJ2-1	13	TGCAGCGTTGATAGTCTAGCGCTAAATGAGCAGTTCTTC	CSVDSLALNEQFF
-	TRBD2	TRBV27	TRBJ2-2	18	TGTGCCAGCAGGACCACTAGCGGGAGGGCCGGGTCCCCCGGGGAGCTGTTTTTT	CASRTTSGRAGSPGELFF
few	-	TRBV4-1	TRBJ2-7	13	TGCGCCAGCAGCCAATACGACAGCTACGAGCAGTACTTC	CASSQYDSYEQYF
-	-	TRBV7-9	TRBJ2-2	13	TGTGTACTCGTCAGGGGGAACACCGGGGAGCTGTTTTTT	CVLVRGNTGELFF
-	TRBD1	TRBV4-3	TRBJ2-1	18	TGCGCCAGCAGCCAAGAGGGCGGGGCGGGACAGGGTGTCAATGAGCAGTTCTTC	CASSQEGGAGQGVNEQFF
once	TRBD2	TRBV4-1	TRBJ2-5	15	TGCGCCAGCAGCAATAGACTAGCGGGCTGGGAGACCCAGTACTTC	CASSNRLAGWETQYF
-	-	TRBV27	TRBJ2-2	12	TGTGCCAGCAGTTCCTACACCGGGGAGCTGTTTTTT	CASSSYTGELFF
few	-	TRBV30	TRBJ1-1	13	TGTGCCTGGAGTGTACAGTTGGCAGAAGAAGCTTTCTTT	CAWSVQLAEEAFF